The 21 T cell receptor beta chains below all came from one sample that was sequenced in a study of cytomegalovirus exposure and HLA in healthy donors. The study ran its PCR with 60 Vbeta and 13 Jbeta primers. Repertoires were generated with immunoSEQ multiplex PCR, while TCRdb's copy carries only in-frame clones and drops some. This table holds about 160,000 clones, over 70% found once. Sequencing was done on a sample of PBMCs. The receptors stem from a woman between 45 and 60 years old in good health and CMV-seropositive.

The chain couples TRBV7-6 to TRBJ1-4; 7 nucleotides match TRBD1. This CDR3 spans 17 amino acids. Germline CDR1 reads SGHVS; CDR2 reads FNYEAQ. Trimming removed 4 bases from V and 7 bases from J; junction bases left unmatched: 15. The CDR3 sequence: CASSSGSNRGSGEKLFF. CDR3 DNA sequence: TGTGCCAGCAGCTCGGGCTCAAACAGGGGAAGCGGTGAAAAACTGTTTTTT.

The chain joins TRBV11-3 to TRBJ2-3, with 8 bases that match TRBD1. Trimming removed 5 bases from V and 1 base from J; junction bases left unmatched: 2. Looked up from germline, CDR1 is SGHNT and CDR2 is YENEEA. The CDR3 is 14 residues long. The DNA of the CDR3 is TGTGCCAGCAGCCAGGACAGGGGCACAGATACGCAGTATTTT. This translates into CASSQDRGTDTQYF.

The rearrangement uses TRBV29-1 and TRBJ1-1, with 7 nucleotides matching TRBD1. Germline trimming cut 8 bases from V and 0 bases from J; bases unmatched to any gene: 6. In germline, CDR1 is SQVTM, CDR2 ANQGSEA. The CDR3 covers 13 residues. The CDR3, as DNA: TGCAGCACTCGGACAGGAGTGAACACTGAAGCTTTCTTT. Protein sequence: CSTRTGVNTEAFF.

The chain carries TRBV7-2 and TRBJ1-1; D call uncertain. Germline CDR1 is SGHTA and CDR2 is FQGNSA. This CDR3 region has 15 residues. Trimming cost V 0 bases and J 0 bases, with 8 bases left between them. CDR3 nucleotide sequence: TGTGCCAGCAGCTTAGCGGGGAGCTTGAACACTGAAGCTTTCTTT. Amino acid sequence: CASSLAGSLNTEAFF.

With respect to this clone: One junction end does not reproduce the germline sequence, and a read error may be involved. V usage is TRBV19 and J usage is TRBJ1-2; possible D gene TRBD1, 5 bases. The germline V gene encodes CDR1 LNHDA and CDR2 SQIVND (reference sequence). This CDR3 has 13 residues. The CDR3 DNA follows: TGTGCCAGCGATCCCCAGGGAAACTATGGCTACCCCTTC. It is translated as CASDPQGNYGYPF.

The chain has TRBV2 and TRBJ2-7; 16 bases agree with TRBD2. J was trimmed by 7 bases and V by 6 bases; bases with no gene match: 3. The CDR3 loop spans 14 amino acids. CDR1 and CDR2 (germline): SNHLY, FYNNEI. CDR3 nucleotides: TGTGCCAGCAGGAAGGGACTAGCGGGGGGGGAGCAGTACTTC. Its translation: CASRKGLAGGEQYF.

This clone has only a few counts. This chain's CDR3 is CRWASDTEAFF. In nucleotides, the CDR3 is TGCAGGTGGGCTTCGGACACTGAAGCTTTCTTT. The rearrangement links TRBV20-1 to TRBJ1-1; D is ambiguous. This CDR3 has 11 residues. Germline V gene data show CDR1 as DFQATT and CDR2 as SNEGSKA (reference sequence).

The CDR3 coding sequence is TGCGCCAGCAGCCGCATCGGACAGCTTGATGAGCAGTACTTC. Translation: CASSRIGQLDEQYF. The chain uses TRBV4-1 and TRBJ2-7, with D possibly being TRBD1 (6 bases). The CDR3 length is 14 residues. CDR1 is MGHRA and CDR2 is YSYEKL in the germline V gene. V was clipped by 4 bases and J by 7 bases, with 17 bases between them.

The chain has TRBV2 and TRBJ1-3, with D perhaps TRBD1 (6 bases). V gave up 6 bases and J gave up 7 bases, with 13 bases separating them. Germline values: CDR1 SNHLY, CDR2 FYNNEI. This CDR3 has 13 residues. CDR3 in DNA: TGTGCCAGCAGCCAGGGGAGATACAACACCATATATTTT. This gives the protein CASSQGRYNTIYF.

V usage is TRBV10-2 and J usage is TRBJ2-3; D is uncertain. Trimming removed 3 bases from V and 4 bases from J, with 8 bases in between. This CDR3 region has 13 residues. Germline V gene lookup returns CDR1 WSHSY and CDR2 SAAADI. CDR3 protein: CASSDLFADTQYF. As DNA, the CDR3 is TGCGCCAGCAGTGACCTTTTCGCAGATACGCAGTATTTT.

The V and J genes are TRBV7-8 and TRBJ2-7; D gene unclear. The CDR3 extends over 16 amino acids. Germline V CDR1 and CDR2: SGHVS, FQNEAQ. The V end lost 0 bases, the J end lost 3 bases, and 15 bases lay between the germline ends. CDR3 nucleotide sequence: TGTGCCAGCAGCTTAGCCTCCTCGCGCGGAGTCTACGAGCAGTACTTC. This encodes CASSLASSRGVYEQYF.

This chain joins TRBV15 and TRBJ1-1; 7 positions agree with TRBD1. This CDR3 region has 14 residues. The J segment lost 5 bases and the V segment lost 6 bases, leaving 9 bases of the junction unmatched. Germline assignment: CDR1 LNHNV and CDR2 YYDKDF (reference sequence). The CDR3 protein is CATSRRGRGTEAFF. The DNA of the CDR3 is TGTGCCACCAGTAGGAGGGGGCGCGGGACTGAAGCTTTCTTT.

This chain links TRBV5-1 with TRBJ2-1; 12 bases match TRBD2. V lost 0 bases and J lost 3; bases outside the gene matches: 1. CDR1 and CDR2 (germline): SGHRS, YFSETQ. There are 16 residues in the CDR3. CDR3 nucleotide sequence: TGCGCCAGCAGCTTGGGACTAGCGGGGGACTACAATGAGCAGTTCTTC. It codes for CASSLGLAGDYNEQFF.

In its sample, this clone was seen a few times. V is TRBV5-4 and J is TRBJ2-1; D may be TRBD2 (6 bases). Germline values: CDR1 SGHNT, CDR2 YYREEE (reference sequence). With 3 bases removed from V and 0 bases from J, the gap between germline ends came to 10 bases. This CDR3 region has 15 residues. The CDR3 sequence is CASSSHGGSYNEQFF. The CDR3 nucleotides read TGTGCCAGCAGCTCCCACGGGGGCTCCTACAATGAGCAGTTCTTC.

Here the CDR3 reads CASSSGQSNYGYTF. CDR3 sequence (DNA): TGTGCCAGCAGCTCCGGACAATCTAACTATGGCTACACCTTC. This chain connects TRBV5-6 to TRBJ1-2, with D perhaps matching TRBD1 (5 bases). The CDR3 sequence is 14 residues long. V was clipped by 3 bases and J by 0 bases, with 9 bases between them. Germline CDR1 and CDR2: SGHDT and YYEEEE.

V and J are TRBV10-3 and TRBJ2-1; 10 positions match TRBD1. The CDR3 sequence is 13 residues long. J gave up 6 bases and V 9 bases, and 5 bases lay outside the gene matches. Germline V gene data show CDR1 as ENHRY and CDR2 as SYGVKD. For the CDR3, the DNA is TGTGCCATTTCTAGGACAGGGGGCAATGAGCAGTTCTTC. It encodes CAISRTGGNEQFF.

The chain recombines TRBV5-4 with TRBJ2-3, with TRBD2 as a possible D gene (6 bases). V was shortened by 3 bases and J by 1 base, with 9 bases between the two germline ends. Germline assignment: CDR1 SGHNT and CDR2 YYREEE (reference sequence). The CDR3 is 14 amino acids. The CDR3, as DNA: TGTGCCAGCAGCTCAGCTAGCGGCACAGATACGCAGTATTTT. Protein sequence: CASSSASGTDTQYF.

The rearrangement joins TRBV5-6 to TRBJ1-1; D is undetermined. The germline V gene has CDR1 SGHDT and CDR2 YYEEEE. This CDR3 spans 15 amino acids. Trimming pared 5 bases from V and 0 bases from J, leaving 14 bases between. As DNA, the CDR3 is TGTGCCAGCAGGACCCGGGTTTTCATGAACACTGAAGCTTTCTTT. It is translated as CASRTRVFMNTEAFF.

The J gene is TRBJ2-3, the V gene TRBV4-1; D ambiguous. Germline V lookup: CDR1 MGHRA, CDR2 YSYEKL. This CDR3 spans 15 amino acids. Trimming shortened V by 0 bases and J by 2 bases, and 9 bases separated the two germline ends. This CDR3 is CASSQDGVFTDTQYF. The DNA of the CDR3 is TGCGCCAGCAGCCAAGATGGAGTTTTCACAGATACGCAGTATTTT.

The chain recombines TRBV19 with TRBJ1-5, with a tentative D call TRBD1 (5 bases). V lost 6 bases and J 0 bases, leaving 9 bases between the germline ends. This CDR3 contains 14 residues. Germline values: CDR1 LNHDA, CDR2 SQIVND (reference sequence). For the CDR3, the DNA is TGTGCCAGTAGCGACAGAGATAGCAATCAGCCCCAGCATTTT. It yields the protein CASSDRDSNQPQHF.

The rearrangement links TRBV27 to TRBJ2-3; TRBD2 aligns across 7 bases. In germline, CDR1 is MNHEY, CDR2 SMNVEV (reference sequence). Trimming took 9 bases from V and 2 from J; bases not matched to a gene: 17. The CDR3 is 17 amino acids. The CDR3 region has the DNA TGTGCCAGTGCCCTCCGGGACTACCAACAATCCACAGATACGCAGTATTTT. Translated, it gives CASALRDYQQSTDTQYF.